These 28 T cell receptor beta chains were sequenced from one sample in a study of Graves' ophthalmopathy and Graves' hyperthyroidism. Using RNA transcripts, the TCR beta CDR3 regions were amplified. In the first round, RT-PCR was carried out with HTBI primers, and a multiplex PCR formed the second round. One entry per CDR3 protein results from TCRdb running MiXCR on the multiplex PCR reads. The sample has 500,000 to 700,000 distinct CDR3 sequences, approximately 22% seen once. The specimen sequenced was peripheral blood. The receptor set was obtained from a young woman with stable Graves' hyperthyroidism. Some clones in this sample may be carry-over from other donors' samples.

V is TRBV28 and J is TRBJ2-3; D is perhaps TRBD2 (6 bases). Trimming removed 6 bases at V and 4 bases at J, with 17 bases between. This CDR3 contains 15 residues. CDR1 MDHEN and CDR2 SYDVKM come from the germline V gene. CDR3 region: CASSVSVAVADTQYF. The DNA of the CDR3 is TGTGCCAGCAGCGTTTCGGTAGCGGTGGCAGATACGCAGTATTTT.

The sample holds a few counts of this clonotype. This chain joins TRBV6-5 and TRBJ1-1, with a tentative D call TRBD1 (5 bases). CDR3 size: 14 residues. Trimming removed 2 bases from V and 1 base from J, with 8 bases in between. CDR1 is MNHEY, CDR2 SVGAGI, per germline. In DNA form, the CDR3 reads TGTGCCAGCAGTTACCCTACAGGGAACACTGAAGCTTTCTTT. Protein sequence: CASSYPTGNTEAFF.

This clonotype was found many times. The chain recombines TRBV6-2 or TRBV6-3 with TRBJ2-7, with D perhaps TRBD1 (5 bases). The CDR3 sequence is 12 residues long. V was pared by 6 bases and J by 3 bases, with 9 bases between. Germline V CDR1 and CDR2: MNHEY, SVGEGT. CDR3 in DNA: TGTGCCAGCAGAAACCAGGGCTACGAGCAGTACTTC. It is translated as CASRNQGYEQYF.

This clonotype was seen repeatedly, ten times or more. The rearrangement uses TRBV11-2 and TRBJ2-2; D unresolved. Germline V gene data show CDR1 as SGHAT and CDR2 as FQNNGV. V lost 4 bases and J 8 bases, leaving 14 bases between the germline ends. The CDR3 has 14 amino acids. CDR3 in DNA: TGTGCCAGCAGCTCCTATACTCGGTCAGGGGAGCTGTTTTTT. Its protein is CASSSYTRSGELFF.

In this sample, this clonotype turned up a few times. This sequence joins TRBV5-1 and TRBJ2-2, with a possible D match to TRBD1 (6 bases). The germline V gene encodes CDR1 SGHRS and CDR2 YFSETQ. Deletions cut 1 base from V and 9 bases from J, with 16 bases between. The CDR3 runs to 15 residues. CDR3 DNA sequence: TGCGCCAGCAGCTTGACAGGGTCGGAACGCAGGGAGCTGTTTTTT. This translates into CASSLTGSERRELFF.

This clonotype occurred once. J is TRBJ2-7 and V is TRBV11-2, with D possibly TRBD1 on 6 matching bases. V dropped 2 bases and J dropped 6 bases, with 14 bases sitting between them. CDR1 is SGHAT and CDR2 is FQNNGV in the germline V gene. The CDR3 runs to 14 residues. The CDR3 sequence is CASSLLQGQGEQYF. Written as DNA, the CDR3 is TGTGCCAGCAGCTTACTCCAGGGGCAGGGCGAGCAGTACTTC.

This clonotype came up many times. The CDR3: CSARPGTYEQYF. In nucleotides, the CDR3 is TGCAGTGCTAGACCAGGAACCTACGAGCAGTACTTC. This sequence joins TRBV20-1 and TRBJ2-7, with unresolved D. Trimming stripped 2 bases from V and 2 bases from J, with 7 bases between. Germline V CDR1 and CDR2: DFQATT, SNEGSKA (reference sequence). The CDR3 has 12 amino acids.

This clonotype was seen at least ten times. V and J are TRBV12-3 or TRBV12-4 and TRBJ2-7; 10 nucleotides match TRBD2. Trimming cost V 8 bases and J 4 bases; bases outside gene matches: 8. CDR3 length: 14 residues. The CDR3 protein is CASGPSGGDYEQYF. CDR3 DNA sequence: TGTGCCAGCGGCCCGAGCGGGGGGGATTACGAGCAGTACTTC.

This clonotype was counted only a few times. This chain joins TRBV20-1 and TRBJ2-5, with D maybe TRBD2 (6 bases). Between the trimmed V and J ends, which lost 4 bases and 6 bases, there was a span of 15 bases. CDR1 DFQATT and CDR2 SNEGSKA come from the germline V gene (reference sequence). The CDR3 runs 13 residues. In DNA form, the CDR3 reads TGCAGTGCTAACCCCGGGAGTGGCAAGACCCAGTACTTC. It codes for CSANPGSGKTQYF.

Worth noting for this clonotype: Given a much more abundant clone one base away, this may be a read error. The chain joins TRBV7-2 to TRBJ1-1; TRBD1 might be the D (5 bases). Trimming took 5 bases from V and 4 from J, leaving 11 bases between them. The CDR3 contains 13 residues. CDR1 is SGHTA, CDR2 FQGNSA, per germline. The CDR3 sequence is CTSSSLGGTEAFF. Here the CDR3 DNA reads TGTACCAGCAGCAGTCTGGGGGGCACTGAAGCTTTCTTT.

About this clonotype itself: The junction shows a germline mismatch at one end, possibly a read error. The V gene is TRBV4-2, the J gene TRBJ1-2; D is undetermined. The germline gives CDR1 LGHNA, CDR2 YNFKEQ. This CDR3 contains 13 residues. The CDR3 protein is CASSPEASGDPRF. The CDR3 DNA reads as TGTGCCAGCAGCCCGGAAGCCTCAGGCGACCCCCGATTC.

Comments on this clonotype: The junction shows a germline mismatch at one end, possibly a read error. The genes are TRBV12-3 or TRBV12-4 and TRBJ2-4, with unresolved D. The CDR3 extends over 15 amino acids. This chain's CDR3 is CASSLVWGSKTIQYF. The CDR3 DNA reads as TGTGCCAGCAGTTTAGTTTGGGGATCCAAAACCATTCAGTACTTC.

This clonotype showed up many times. The CDR3 is CASSLGRDQVPHEQYF. In DNA form, the CDR3 reads TGCGCCAGCAGCTTAGGGAGGGACCAAGTTCCCCACGAGCAGTACTTC. The chain combines TRBV5-1 with TRBJ2-7; 7 bases align to TRBD2. The CDR3 length is 16 residues. The germline V gene encodes CDR1 SGHRS and CDR2 YFSETQ. V was clipped by 2 bases and J by 5 bases; unmatched bases: 13.

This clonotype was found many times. The CDR3, as DNA: TGTGCCAGCAGCCGGGGAGCGGGGGCCGCCTACGAGCAGTACTTC. Translation: CASSRGAGAAYEQYF. This rearrangement joins TRBV7-2 to TRBJ2-7, with 8 bases that match TRBD2. Germline V lookup: CDR1 SGHTA, CDR2 FQGNSA. J was trimmed by 2 bases and V by 5 bases; bases with no gene match: 8. The CDR3 totals 15 residues.

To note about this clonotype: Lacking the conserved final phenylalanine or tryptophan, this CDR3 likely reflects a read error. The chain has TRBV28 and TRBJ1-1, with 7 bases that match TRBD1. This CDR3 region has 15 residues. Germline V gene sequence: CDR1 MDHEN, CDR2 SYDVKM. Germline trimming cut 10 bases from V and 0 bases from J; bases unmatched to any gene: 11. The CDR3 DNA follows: TGTGCCACCGCCACAGGGGCCCGCATGAACACTGAAGCTTTCTCT. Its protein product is CATATGARMNTEAFS.

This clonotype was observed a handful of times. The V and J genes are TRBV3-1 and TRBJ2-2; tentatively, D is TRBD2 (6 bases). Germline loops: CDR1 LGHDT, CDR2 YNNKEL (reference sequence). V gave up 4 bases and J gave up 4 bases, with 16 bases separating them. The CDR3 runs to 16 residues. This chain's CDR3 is CASSPPKTGGTGELFF. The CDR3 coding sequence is TGTGCCAGCAGCCCTCCAAAGACCGGGGGCACCGGGGAGCTGTTTTTT. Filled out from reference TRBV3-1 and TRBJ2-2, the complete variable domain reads DTAVSQTPKYLVTQMGNDKSIKCEQNLGHDTMYWYKQDSKKFLKIMFSYNNKELIINETVPNRFSPKSPDKAHLNLHINSLELGDSAVYFCASSPPKTGGTGELFFGEGSRLTVL.

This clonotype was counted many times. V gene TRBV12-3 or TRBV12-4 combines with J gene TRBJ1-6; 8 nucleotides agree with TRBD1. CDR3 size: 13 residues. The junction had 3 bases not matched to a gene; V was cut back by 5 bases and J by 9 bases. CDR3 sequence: CASSLDRASPLHF. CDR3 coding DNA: TGTGCCAGCAGTCTGGACAGGGCTTCACCCCTCCACTTT.

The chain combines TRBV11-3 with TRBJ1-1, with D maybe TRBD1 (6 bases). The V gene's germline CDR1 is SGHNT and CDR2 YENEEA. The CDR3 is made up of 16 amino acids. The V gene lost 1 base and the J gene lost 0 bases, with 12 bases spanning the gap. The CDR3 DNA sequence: TGTGCCAGCAGCTTAGGCCACACAGGGTTGAACACTGAAGCTTTCTTT. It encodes CASSLGHTGLNTEAFF.

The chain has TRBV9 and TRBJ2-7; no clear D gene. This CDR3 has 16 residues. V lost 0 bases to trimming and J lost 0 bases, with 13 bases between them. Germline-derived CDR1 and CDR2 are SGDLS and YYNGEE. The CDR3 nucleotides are TGTGCCAGCAGCGTAGGCCCCAGCCCCAACTCCTACGAGCAGTACTTC. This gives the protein CASSVGPSPNSYEQYF.

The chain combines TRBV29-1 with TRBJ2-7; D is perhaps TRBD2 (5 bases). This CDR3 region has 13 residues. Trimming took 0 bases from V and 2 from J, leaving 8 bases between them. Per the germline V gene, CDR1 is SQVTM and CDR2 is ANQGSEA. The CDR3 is CSVEDNGAYEQYF. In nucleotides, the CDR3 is TGCAGCGTTGAAGATAACGGGGCCTACGAGCAGTACTTC.

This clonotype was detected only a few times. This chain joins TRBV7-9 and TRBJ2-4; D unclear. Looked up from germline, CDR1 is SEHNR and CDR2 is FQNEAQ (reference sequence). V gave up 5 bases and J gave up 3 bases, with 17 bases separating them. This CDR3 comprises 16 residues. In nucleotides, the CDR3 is TGTGCCAGCAGCACAATCGACCGCTGGGACAAAAACATTCAGTACTTC. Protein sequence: CASSTIDRWDKNIQYF.

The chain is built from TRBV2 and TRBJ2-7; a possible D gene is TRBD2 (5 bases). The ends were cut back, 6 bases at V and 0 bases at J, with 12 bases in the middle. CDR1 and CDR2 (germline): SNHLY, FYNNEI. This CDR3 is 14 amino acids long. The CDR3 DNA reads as TGTGCCAGCAGGGAGGTAGGGTTCTCCTACGAGCAGTACTTC. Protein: CASREVGFSYEQYF. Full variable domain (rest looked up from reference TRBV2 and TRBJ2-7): EPEVTQTPSHQVTQMGQEVILRCVPISNHLYFYWYRQILGQKVEFLVSFYNNEISEKSEIFDDQFSVERPDGSNFTLKIRSTKLEDSAMYFCASREVGFSYEQYFGPGTRLTVT.

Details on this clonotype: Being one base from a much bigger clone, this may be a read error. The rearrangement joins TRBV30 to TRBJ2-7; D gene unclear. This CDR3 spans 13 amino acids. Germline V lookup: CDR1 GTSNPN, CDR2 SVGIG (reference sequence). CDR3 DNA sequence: TGTGCCTTCCGTCAGGTCGGAACCTACGAGCAGTGCTTC. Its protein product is CAFRQVGTYEQCF.

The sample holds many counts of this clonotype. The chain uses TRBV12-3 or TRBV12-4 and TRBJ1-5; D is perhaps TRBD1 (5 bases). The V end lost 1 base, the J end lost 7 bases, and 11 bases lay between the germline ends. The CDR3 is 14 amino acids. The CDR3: CASSLEGPWQPQHF. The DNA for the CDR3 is TGTGCCAGCAGTTTAGAGGGGCCGTGGCAGCCCCAGCATTTT.

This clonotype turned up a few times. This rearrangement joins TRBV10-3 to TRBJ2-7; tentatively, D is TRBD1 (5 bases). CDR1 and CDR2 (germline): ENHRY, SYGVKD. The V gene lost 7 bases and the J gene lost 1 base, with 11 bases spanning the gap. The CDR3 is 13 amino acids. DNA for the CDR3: TGTGCCATCACCCCGGCAGGGTCCTACGAGCAGTACTTC. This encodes CAITPAGSYEQYF.

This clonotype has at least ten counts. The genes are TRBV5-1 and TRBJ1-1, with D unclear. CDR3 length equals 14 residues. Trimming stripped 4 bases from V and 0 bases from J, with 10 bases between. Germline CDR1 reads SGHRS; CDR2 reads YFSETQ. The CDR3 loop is CASSVEELNTEAFF. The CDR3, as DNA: TGCGCCAGCAGCGTCGAGGAGTTGAACACTGAAGCTTTCTTT.

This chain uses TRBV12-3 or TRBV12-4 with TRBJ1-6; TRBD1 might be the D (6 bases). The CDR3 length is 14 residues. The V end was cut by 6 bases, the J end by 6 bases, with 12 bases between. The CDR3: CASSHTGSNSPLHF. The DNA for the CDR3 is TGTGCCAGCAGCCATACAGGGAGTAATTCACCCCTCCACTTT.

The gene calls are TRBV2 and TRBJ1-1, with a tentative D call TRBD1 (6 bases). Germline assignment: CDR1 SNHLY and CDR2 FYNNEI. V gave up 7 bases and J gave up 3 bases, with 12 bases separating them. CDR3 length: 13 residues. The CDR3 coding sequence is TGTGCCAGCACGGGGGCGGTGGACACTGAAGCTTTCTTT. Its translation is CASTGAVDTEAFF.